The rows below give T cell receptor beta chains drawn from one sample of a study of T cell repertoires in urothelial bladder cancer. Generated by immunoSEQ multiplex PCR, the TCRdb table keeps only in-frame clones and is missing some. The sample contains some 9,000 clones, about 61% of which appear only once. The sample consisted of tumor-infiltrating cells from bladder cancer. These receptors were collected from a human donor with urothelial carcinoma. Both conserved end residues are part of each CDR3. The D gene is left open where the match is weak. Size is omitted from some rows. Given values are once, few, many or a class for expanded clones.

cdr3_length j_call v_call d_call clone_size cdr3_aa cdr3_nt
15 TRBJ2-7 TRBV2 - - CASSEWGSNSYEQYF TGTGCCAGCAGTGAATGGGGGTCAAACTCCTACGAGCAGTACTTC
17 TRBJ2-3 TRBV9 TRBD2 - CASSVGLAGRSTDTQYF TGTGCCAGCAGCGTCGGACTAGCGGGGCGGTCCACAGATACGCAGTATTTT
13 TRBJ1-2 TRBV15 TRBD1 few CATSRDRAYGYTF TGTGCCACCAGTCGGGACAGGGCGTATGGCTACACCTTC
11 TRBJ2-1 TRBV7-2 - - CASSLVGEQFF TGTGCCAGCAGCTTAGTTGGGGAGCAGTTCTTC
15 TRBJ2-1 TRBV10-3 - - CAIKSDLITSNEQFF TGTGCCATCAAGAGCGATCTAATTACTTCCAATGAGCAGTTCTTC
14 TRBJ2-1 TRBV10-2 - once CASSVMGGHNEQFF TGCGCCAGCAGTGTCATGGGGGGCCACAATGAGCAGTTCTTC
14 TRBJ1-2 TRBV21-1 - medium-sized CASSKFPYGDGYTF TGTGCCAGCAGCAAGTTTCCTTACGGGGATGGCTACACCTTC
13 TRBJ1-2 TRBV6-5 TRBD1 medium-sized CASRLQGNYGYTF TGTGCCAGCAGACTACAGGGGAACTATGGCTACACCTTC
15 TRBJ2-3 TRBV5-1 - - CASSRLQGSTDTQYF TGCGCCAGCAGCCGTTTACAGGGCAGCACAGATACGCAGTATTTT
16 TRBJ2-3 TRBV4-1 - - CASSQGTTESTDTQYF TGCGCCAGCAGCCAAGGGACGACAGAAAGCACAGATACGCAGTATTTT
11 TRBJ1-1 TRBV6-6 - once CASRENTEAFF TGTGCCAGCAGAGAGAACACTGAAGCTTTCTTT
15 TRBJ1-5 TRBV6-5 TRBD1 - CASSRTGGFLRPQHF TGTGCCAGCAGCCGTACAGGGGGCTTCCTCAGGCCCCAGCATTTT
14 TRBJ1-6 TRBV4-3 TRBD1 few CASSPGTGNSPLHF TGCGCCAGCAGCCCCGGGACAGGAAATTCACCCCTCCACTTT
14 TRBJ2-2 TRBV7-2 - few CASSPSRATGELFF TGTGCCAGCAGCCCTAGCAGAGCCACCGGGGAGCTGTTTTTT
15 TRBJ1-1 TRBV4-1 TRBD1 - CASSQDGRGLTEAFF TGCGCCAGCAGCCAAGACGGCAGGGGGCTCACTGAAGCTTTCTTT
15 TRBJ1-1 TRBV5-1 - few CASSSQGKMNTEAFF TGCGCCAGCAGCTCCCAGGGCAAGATGAACACTGAAGCTTTCTTT
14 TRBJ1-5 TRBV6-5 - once CASSYSASDQPQHF TGTGCCAGCAGTTACTCGGCATCTGATCAGCCCCAGCATTTT
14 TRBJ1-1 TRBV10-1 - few CASSETGRDTEAFF TGCGCCAGCAGTGAAACAGGGAGAGACACTGAAGCTTTCTTT
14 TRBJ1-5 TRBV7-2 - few CASSSADRVQPQHF TGTGCCAGCAGCTCAGCCGATCGGGTTCAGCCCCAGCATTTT
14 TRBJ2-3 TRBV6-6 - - CASSAGTATDTQYF TGTGCCAGCAGTGCCGGTACAGCCACAGATACGCAGTATTTT
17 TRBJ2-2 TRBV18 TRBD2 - CASSATSGALNTGELFF TGTGCCAGCTCCGCAACTAGCGGGGCGCTTAACACCGGGGAGCTGTTTTTT
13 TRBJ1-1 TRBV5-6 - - CASSLAEVLEAFF TGTGCCAGCAGCTTGGCCGAGGTTTTGGAGGCTTTCTTT
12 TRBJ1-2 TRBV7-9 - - CASSLDGHGYTF TGTGCCAGCAGCTTGGACGGGCATGGCTACACCTTC
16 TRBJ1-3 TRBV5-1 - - CASSLDRVSSGNTIYF TGCGCCAGCAGCTTGGACAGGGTTTCCTCTGGAAACACCATATATTTT
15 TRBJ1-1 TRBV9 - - CASSSSDTMNTEAFF TGTGCCAGCAGCTCCTCAGACACTATGAACACTGAAGCTTTCTTT
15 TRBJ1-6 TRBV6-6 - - CASSAQTTANSPLHF TGTGCCAGCAGCGCACAGACTACCGCGAATTCACCCCTCCACTTT
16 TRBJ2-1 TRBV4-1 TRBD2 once CASSQDSGGALNEQFF TGCGCCAGCAGCCAAGACAGCGGGGGGGCCCTCAATGAGCAGTTCTTC
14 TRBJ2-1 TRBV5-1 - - CASSQLSSYNEQFF TGCGCCAGCTCCCAGCTTAGCTCCTACAATGAGCAGTTCTTC
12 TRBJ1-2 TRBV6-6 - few CASSPGTDGYTF TGTGCCAGCAGTCCCGGGACGGATGGCTACACCTTC
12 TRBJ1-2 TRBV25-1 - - CASSTQQGAYTF TGTGCCAGCAGTACCCAACAGGGAGCCTACACCTTC
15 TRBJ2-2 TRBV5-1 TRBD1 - CASSLEGGEIGELFF TGCGCCAGCAGCTTGGAAGGGGGCGAGATCGGGGAGCTGTTTTTT
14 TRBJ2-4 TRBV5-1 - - CASSLAAGTIIQYF TGCGCCAGCAGCTTGGCAGCCGGGACAATCATTCAGTACTTC
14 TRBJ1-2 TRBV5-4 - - CASSLDEGINGYTF TGTGCCAGCAGCTTGGATGAAGGGATAAATGGCTACACCTTC
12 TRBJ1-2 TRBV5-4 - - CASSAINYGYTF TGTGCCAGCAGCGCTATTAACTATGGCTACACCTTC
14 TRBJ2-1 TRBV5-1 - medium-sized CASSLSGAGNEQFF TGCGCCAGCAGCTTGTCGGGGGCGGGCAATGAGCAGTTCTTC
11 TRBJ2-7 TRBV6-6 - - CASSRTYEQYF TGTGCCAGCAGTCGGACTTACGAGCAGTACTTC
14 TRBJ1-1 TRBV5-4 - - CASSLDGLNTEAFF TGTGCCAGCAGCTTGGATGGATTGAACACTGAAGCTTTCTTT
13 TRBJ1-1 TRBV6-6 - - CASRTGAHTEAFF TGTGCCAGCAGAACGGGGGCCCACACTGAAGCTTTCTTT
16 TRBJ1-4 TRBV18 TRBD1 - CASSPPPGTGIEKLFF TGTGCCAGCTCACCACCCCCAGGGACAGGGATCGAAAAACTGTTTTTT
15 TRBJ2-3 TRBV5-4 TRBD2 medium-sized CASSFGAGDRDTQYF TGTGCCAGCAGCTTTGGGGCGGGGGATAGAGATACGCAGTATTTT
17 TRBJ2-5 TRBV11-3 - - CASSLGIRPGRAETQYF TGTGCCAGCAGCTTAGGAATCCGCCCAGGGAGAGCAGAGACCCAGTACTTC
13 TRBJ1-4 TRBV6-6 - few CASRQQGNEKLFF TGTGCCAGCAGGCAACAGGGAAATGAAAAACTGTTTTTT
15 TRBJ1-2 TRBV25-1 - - CASSERRDKNYGYTF TGTGCCAGCAGTGAACGCAGGGACAAGAACTATGGCTACACCTTC
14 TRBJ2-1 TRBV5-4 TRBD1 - CAIRPGQGRNEQFF TGTGCCATTCGACCGGGACAGGGCAGAAATGAGCAGTTCTTC
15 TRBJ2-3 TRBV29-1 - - CSVAPRPGDRHTQYF TGCAGCGTTGCACCCAGGCCAGGGGATCGTCATACGCAGTATTTT
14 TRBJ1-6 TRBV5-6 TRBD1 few CASSVDRGRSPLHF TGTGCCAGCAGCGTCGACAGGGGGCGATCACCCCTCCACTTT
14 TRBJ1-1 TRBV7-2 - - CASSLARVGSEAFF TGTGCCAGCAGCTTAGCAAGGGTGGGCTCTGAAGCTTTCTTT
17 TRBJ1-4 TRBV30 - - CAWSSGGGGMMDEKLFF TGTGCCTGGAGTTCAGGAGGGGGGGGCATGATGGATGAAAAACTGTTTTTT
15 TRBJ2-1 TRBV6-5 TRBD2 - CASRVMGLPIHEQFF TGTGCCAGCAGGGTTATGGGACTACCTATACATGAGCAGTTCTTC
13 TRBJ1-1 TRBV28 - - CASSFIQVSEAFF TGTGCCAGCAGTTTCATTCAGGTGTCTGAAGCTTTCTTT
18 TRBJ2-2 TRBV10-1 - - CASSESKHWQVGTGELFF TGCGCCAGCAGTGAGTCGAAACATTGGCAGGTTGGCACCGGGGAGCTGTTTTTT
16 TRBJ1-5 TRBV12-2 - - CASRLTYRVWNQPQHF TGTGCAAGTCGCTTAACCTACAGGGTCTGGAATCAGCCCCAGCATTTT
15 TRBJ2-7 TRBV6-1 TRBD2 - CASTLAGGPGNEQYF TGTGCCAGCACCCTAGCGGGGGGGCCGGGCAACGAGCAGTACTTC
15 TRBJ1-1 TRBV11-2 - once CASSFKAIGDTEAFF TGTGCCAGCAGCTTCAAGGCGATAGGGGACACTGAAGCTTTCTTT
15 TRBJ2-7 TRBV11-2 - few CASSLVSAGDYEQYF TGTGCCAGCAGCTTAGTTTCGGCTGGGGACTACGAGCAGTACTTC